This TCR beta chain was identified in a study of blood T cell repertoires in COVID-19. As for the study in general: Acute and convalescent COVID-19 specimens originated in the United States, Italy and Spain.

Germline V gene sequence: CDR1 SGHNT, CDR2 YYREEE (reference sequence). J lost 0 bases, V lost 2 bases, and 11 bases had no gene match. The CDR3 runs to 17 residues. Those enrolled, adults aged roughly 18 to 95 years, came from fewer than 25 US areas. Participants had their cohort set by participant-reported clinical history. Here immunoSEQ multiplex PCR was the method, and the copy in TCRdb shows in-frame clones only, minus some. The sample carries a few hundred thousand clones, about 87% recorded once. Sequenced sample: PBMCs or T cells enriched from blood (not recorded which). V is TRBV5-4 and J is TRBJ2-7; 7 bases fit TRBD2. The receptor was derived from a woman in her forties or fifties who had recovered from COVID-19. The CDR3 nucleotides read TGTGCCAGCAGCTTAGGCCAGGTTGGCGGGAGCTCCTACGAGCAGTACTTC. Protein: CASSLGQVGGSSYEQYF.